This note documents a single TCR beta chain sequence. The antigen remains undetermined. This sample is part of a study of OX40 agonist ivuxolimab in advanced cancers. The wider study: The patients got ivuxolimab, which is an agonistic anti-OX40 (CD134) antibody.

Study-wide results and limits: The investigators did not determine what antigen specificity the expanded peripheral T cells had.

Method: immunoSEQ multiplex PCR; TCRdb's copy keeps in-frame clones and lacks some. The table lists some 100,000 clones, 90% of them singletons. The receptor's source is an adult with an advanced solid tumor such as melanoma, head and neck, liver or kidney cancer. The sample was CD4+ or CD8+ T cells sorted from blood, taken in a trial of the OX40 agonist ivuxolimab.

The CDR3 spells CASSLRLGEGTQYF. CDR3 in DNA: TGTGCCAGCAGTCTCAGACTAGGGGAGGGGACCCAGTACTTC. The chain carries TRBV6-1 and TRBJ2-5, with 7 bases that match TRBD2. The CDR3 runs to 14 residues. After removal of 5 bases from V and 7 bases from J, the junction contained 10 bases not matched to a gene. Germline CDR1 reads MNHNS; CDR2 reads SASEGT.